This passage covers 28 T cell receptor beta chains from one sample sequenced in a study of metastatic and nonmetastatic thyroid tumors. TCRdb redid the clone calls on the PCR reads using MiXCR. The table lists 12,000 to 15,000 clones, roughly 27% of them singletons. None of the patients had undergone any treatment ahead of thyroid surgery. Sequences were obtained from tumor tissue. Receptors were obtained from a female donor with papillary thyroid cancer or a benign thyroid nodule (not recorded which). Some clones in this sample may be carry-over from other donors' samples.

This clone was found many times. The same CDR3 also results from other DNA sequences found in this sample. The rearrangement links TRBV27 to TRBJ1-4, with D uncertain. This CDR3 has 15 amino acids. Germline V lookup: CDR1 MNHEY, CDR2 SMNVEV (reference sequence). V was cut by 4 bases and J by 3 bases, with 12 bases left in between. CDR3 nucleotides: TGTGCCAGCAGTTGGCGGCCCGGTTCTAATGAAAAACTGTTTTTT. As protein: CASSWRPGSNEKLFF.

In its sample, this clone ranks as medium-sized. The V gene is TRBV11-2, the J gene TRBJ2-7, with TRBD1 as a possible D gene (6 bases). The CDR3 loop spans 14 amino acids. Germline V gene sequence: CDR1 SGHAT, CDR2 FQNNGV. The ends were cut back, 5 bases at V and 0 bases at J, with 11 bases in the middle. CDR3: CASSPRTDSYEQYF. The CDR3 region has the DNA TGTGCCAGCAGCCCGCGGACAGACTCCTACGAGCAGTACTTC. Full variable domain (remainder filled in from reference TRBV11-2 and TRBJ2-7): EAGVAQSPRYKIIEKRQSVAFWCNPISGHATLYWYQQILGQGPKLLIQFQNNGVVDDSQLPKDRFSAERLKGVDSTLKIQPAKLEDSAVYLCASSPRTDSYEQYFGPGTRLTVT.

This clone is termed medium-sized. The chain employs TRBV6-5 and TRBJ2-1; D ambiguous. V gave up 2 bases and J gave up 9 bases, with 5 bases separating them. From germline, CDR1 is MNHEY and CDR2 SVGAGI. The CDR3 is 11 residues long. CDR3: CASSYAFEQFF. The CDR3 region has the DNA TGTGCCAGCAGTTACGCGTTTGAGCAGTTCTTC.

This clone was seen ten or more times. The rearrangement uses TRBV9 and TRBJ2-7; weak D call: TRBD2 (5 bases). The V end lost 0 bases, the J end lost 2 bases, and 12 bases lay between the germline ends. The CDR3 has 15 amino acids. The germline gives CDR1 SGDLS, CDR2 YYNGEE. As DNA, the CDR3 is TGTGCCAGCAGCGTAGTTCGAGCGGAGCCCTACGAGCAGTACTTC. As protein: CASSVVRAEPYEQYF.

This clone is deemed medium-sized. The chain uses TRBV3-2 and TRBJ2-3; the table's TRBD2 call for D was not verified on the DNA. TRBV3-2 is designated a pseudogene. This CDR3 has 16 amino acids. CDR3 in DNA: TGTGCCAGCAGCCGCCGCCGGGGCGGGAGGCCAGATACGCAGTATTTT. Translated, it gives CASSRRRGGRPDTQYF.

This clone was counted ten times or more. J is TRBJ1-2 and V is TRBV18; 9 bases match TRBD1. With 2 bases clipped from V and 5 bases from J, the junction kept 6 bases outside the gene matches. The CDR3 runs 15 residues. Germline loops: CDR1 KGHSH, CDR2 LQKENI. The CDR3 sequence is CASSPATGGAYGYTF. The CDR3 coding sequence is TGTGCCAGCTCACCAGCTACAGGGGGCGCATATGGCTACACCTTC.

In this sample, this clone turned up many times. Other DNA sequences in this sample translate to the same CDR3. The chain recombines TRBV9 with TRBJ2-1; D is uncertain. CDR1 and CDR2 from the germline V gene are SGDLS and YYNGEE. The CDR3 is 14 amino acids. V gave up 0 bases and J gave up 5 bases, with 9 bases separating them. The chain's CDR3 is CASSVGGRDNEQFF. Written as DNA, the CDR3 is TGTGCCAGCAGCGTAGGAGGAAGAGACAATGAGCAGTTCTTC.

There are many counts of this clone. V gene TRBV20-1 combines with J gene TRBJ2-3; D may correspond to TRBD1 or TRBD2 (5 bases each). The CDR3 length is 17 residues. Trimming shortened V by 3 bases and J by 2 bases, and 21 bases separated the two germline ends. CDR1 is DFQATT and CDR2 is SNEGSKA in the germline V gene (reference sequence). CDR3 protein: CSASLWGSPETTDTQYF. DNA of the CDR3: TGCAGTGCTAGTTTGTGGGGGAGCCCGGAGACCACAGATACGCAGTATTTT.

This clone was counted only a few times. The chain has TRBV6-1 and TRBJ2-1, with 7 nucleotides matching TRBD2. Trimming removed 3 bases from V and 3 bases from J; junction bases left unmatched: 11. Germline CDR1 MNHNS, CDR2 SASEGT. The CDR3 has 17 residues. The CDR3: CASSERGRGVNYNEQFF. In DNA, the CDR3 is TGTGCCAGCAGTGAGAGGGGACGGGGGGTAAACTACAATGAGCAGTTCTTC.

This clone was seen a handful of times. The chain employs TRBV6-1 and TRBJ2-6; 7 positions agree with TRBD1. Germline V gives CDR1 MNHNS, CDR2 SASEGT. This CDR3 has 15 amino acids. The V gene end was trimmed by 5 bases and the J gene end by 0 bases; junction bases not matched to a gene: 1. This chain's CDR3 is CASSRDSSGANVLTF. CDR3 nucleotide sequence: TGTGCCAGCAGTAGGGACAGCTCTGGGGCCAACGTCCTGACTTTC.

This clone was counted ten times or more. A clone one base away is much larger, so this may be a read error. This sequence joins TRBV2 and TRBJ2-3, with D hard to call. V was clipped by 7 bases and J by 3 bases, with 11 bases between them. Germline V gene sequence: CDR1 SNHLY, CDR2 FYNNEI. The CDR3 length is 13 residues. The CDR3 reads CASNGVLTDTQYF. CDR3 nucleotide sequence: TGTGCCAGCAATGGGGTACTTACAGATACGCAGTATTTT.

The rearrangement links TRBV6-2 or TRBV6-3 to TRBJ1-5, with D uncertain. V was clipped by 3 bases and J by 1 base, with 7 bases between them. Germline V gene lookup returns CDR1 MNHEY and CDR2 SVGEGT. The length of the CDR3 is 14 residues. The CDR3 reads CASSYGQSNQPQHF. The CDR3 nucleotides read TGTGCCAGCAGTTATGGGCAGAGCAATCAGCCCCAGCATTTT.

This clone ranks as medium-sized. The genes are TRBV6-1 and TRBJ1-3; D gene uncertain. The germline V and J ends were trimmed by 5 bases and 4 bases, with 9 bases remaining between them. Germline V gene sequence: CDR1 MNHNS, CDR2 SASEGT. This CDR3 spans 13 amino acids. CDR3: CASSPGRGNTIYF. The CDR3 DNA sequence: TGTGCCAGCAGTCCTGGGCGGGGAAACACCATATATTTT.

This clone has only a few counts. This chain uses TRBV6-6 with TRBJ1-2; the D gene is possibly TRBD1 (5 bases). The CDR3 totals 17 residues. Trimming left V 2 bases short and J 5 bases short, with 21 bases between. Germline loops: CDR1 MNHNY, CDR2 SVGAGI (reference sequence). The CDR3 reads CASSYHTEGERLYGYTF. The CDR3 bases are TGTGCCAGCAGTTACCACACAGAAGGGGAGCGGTTGTATGGCTACACCTTC.

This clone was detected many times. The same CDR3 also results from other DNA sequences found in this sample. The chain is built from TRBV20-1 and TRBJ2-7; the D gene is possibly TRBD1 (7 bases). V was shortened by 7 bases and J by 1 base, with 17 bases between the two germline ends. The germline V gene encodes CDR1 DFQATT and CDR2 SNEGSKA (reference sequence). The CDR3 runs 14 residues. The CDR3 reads CSEEGAGWSYEQYF. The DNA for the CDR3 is TGCAGTGAGGAGGGGGCGGGGTGGTCCTACGAGCAGTACTTC.

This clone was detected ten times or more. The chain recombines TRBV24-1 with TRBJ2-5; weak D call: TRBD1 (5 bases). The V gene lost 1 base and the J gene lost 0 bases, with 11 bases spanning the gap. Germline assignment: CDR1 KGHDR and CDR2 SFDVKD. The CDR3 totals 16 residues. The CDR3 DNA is TGTGCCACCAGTGATTTTCCGGACACCAACCAAGAGACCCAGTACTTC. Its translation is CATSDFPDTNQETQYF.

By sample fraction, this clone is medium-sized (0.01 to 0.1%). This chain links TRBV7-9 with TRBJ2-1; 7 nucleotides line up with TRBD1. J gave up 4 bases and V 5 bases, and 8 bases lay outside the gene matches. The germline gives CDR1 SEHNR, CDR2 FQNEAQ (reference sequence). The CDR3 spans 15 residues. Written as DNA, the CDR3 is TGTGCCAGCAGCGAACCCGGGACAGCTTACAATGAGCAGTTCTTC. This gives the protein CASSEPGTAYNEQFF.

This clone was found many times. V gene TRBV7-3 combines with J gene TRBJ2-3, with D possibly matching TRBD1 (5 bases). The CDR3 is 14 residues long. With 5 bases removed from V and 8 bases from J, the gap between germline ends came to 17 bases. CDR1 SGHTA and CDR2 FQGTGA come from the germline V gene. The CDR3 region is CASSPLVGPATQYF. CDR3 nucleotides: TGTGCCAGCAGCCCCCTCGTGGGGCCGGCTACGCAGTATTTT. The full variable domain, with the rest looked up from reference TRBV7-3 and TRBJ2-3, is GAGVSQTPSNKVTEKGKYVELRCDPISGHTALYWYRQSLGQGPEFLIYFQGTGAADDSGLPNDRFFAVRPEGSVSTLKIQRTERGDSAVYLCASSPLVGPATQYFGPGTRLTVL.

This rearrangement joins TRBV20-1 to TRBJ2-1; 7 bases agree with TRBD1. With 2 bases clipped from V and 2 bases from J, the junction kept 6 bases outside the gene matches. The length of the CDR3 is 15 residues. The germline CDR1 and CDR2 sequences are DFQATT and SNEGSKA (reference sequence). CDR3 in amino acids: CSARTGQATYNEQFF. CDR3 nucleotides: TGCAGTGCTAGAACCGGACAGGCGACCTACAATGAGCAGTTCTTC.

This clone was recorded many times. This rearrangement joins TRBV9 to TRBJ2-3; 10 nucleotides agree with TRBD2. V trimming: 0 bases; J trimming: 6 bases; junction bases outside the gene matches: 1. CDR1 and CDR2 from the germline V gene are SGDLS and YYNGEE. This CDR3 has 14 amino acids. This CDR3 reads CASSVGTSGDTQYF. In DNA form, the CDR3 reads TGTGCCAGCAGCGTAGGGACTAGCGGCGATACGCAGTATTTT.

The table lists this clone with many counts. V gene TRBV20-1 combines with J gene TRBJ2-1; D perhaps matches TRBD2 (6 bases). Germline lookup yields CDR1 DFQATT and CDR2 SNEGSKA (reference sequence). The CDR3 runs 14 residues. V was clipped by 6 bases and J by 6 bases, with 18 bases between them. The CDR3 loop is CSAPPRGLLNEQFF. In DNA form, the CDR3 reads TGCAGTGCCCCGCCGCGGGGTTTGCTCAATGAGCAGTTCTTC.

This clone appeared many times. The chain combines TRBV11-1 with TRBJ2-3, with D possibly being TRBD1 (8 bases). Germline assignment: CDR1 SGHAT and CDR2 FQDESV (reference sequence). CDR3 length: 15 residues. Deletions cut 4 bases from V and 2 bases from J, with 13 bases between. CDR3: CASSSGGQATDTQYF. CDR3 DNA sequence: TGTGCCAGCAGCTCGGGGGGACAGGCCACAGATACGCAGTATTTT.

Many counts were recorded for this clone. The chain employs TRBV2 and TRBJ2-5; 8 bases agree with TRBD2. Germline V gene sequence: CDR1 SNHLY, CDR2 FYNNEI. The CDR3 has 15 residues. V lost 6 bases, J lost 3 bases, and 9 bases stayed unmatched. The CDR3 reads CASRRRREEEETQYF. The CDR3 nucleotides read TGTGCCAGCAGGCGGAGGCGGGAGGAGGAAGAGACCCAGTACTTC.

CDR3 region: CASSGGASYNEQFF. As DNA, the CDR3 is TGTGCCAGCAGTGGCGGGGCCAGTTACAATGAGCAGTTCTTC. V and J are TRBV6-1 and TRBJ2-1; maybe TRBD2 (6 bases). Between the trimmed V and J ends, which lost 4 bases and 4 bases, there was a span of 11 bases. Germline V gene lookup returns CDR1 MNHNS and CDR2 SASEGT. The CDR3 sequence is 14 residues long.

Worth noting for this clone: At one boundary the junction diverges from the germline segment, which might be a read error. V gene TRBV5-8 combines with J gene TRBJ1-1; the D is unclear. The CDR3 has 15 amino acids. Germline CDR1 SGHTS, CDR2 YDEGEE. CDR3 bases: TGTGCTAGCAGCTTGTGGGTGACAATGAACACTGAAGCTTTCTTT. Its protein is CASSLWVTMNTEAFF. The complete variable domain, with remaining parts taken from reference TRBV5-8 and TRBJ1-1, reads EAGVTQSPTHLIKTRGQQATLRCSPISGHTSVYWYQQALGLGLQFLLWYDEGEERNRGNFPPRFSGRQFPNYSSELNVNALELEDSALYLCASSLWVTMNTEAFFGQGTRLTVV.

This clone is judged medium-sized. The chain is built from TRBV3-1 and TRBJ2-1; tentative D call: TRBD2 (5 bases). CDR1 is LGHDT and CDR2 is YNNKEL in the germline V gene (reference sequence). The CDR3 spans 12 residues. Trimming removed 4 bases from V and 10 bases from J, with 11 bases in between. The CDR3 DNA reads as TGTGCCAGCAGCCGAGGGATAGGGGAGCAGTTCTTC. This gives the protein CASSRGIGEQFF.

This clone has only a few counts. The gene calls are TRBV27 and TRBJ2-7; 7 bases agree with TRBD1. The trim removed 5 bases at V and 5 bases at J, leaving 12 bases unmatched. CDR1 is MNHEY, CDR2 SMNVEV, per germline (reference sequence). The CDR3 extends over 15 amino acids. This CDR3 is CASSPIPDRVHEQYF. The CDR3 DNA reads TGTGCCAGCAGTCCCATACCTGACAGGGTTCACGAGCAGTACTTC.

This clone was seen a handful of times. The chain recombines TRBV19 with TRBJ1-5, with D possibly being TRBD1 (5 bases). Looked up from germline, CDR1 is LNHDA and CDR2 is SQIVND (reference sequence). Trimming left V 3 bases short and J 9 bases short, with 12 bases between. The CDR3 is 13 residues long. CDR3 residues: CASSIGGVRPQHF. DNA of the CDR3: TGTGCCAGTAGTATTGGGGGGGTCAGGCCCCAGCATTTT.